Below are 11 T cell receptor beta chains sequenced from a single sample in a study of T-cell memory formation after mild COVID-19. TCRdb reprocessed the 5' RACE reads via MiXCR and lists one record per CDR3 protein. The table records 350,000 to 500,000 distinct CDR3 sequences, approximately 18% of them present only once. The sequenced material came from PBMCs or a T cell subset sorted from them (not recorded which). These receptors all stem from a man between 18 and 35 years old who had mild COVID-19 (a few samples of this study predate the infection). Cell type and time point are not known.

The genes are TRBV20-1 and TRBJ2-3; 7 bases agree with TRBD2. CDR3 length equals 11 residues. Trimming at V came to 5 bases and at J to 9 bases, leaving 5 bases not matched to a gene. CDR1 DFQATT and CDR2 SNEGSKA come from the germline V gene (reference sequence). As DNA, the CDR3 is TGCAGTGCTCCAAGGGAGGGGACGCAGTATTTT. This encodes CSAPREGTQYF.

This clonotype was observed many times. The rearrangement uses TRBV4-3 and TRBJ1-4; TRBD1 matches 7 bases. From germline, CDR1 is LGHNA and CDR2 YSLEER. Trimming took 3 bases from V and 6 from J; bases not matched to a gene: 7. The CDR3 totals 15 residues. In DNA form, the CDR3 reads TGCGCCAGCAGCCACTTAACCGGGACAGATGAAAAACTGTTTTTT. It specifies CASSHLTGTDEKLFF.

The chain joins TRBV16 to TRBJ1-5, with 8 bases fitting TRBD1. The CDR3 has 16 amino acids. CDR1 is KGHSY and CDR2 is FQNENV in the germline V gene. The V gene end was trimmed by 1 base and the J gene end by 3 bases; junction bases not matched to a gene: 5. CDR3 nucleotides: TGTGCCAGCAGCCAATGGGGGACAGGCGACAATCAGCCCCAGCATTTT. It codes for CASSQWGTGDNQPQHF.

This clonotype appeared a few times. The chain employs TRBV15 and TRBJ2-1; 10 bases fit TRBD1. The length of the CDR3 is 15 residues. Germline trimming cut 6 bases from V and 10 bases from J; bases unmatched to any gene: 12. CDR1 is LNHNV, CDR2 YYDKDF, per germline (reference sequence). DNA for the CDR3: TGTGCCACCAGTGTGGGACAGGGGATTTTAGGAGAGCAGTTCTTC. It is translated as CATSVGQGILGEQFF.

This clonotype was seen more than once but under ten times. J is TRBJ1-1 and V is TRBV20-1, with D possibly matching TRBD1 (6 bases). The CDR3 extends over 15 amino acids. V gave up 3 bases and J gave up 3 bases, with 17 bases separating them. Germline loops: CDR1 DFQATT, CDR2 SNEGSKA (reference sequence). The DNA of the CDR3 is TGCAGTGCTAGGCGAGGGGGTTTCGTCGACACTGAAGCTTTCTTT. Translation gives CSARRGGFVDTEAFF.

The chain couples TRBV6-5 to TRBJ2-2; D is unresolved. The CDR3 runs to 14 residues. V lost 10 bases to trimming and J lost 2 bases, with 14 bases between them. Germline V gives CDR1 MNHEY, CDR2 SVGAGI. The CDR3 nucleotides read TGTGCCACTCGCTACCCGCTTAACACCGGGGAGCTGTTTTTT. This gives the protein CATRYPLNTGELFF.

This clonotype has a handful of counts. The chain employs TRBV5-1 and TRBJ1-1; D is possibly TRBD1 (5 bases). The germline V and J ends were trimmed by 3 bases and 0 bases, with 9 bases remaining between them. The CDR3 spans 14 residues. The germline V gene has CDR1 SGHRS and CDR2 YFSETQ. CDR3 DNA: TGCGCCAGCAGCTGGGGACTGATGAACACTGAAGCTTTCTTT. This translates into CASSWGLMNTEAFF.

The V call is TRBV27, the J call TRBJ2-1, with TRBD1 identical over 9 bases. Per germline, CDR1 MNHEY and CDR2 SMNVEV (reference sequence). The CDR3 length is 15 residues. The V segment lost 2 bases and the J segment 8 bases; nucleotides outside the gene matches: 7. The CDR3 coding sequence is TGTGCCAGCAGTTTAAGGGGGACAGGGTTACATGAGCAGTTCTTC. Translation gives CASSLRGTGLHEQFF.

The gene calls are TRBV6-1 and TRBJ1-2; D uncertain. Trimming pared 6 bases from V and 4 bases from J, leaving 15 bases between. The CDR3 loop spans 14 amino acids. CDR1 is MNHNS and CDR2 is SASEGT in the germline V gene. DNA for the CDR3: TGTGCCAGCAGCCGCGGCCTTTCTGCCTATGGCTACACCTTC. It encodes CASSRGLSAYGYTF.

This clonotype occurred a few times. V and J are TRBV21-1 and TRBJ2-7; the DNA was not used to check the table's D call, TRBD1. TRBV21-1 is a pseudogene locus. This CDR3 has 13 amino acids. In nucleotides, the CDR3 is TGTGCCAGCAGGGGGGCAGGCAACATCGAGCAGTACGTC. It translates to CASRGAGNIEQYV.

This clonotype was recorded a few times. V gene TRBV18 combines with J gene TRBJ2-5; no clear D. The CDR3 runs 13 residues. Germline loops: CDR1 KGHSH, CDR2 LQKENI. V dropped 0 bases and J dropped 7 bases, with 9 bases sitting between them. This CDR3 reads CASSPPPPGTQYF. The CDR3 DNA reads as TGTGCCAGCTCACCACCTCCGCCAGGGACCCAGTACTTC.